Detailed here is one T cell receptor (beta chain). As yet, its antigen is unknown. The sample belongs to a study of cytomegalovirus exposure and HLA in healthy donors. Study information: About 85 million unique TCRs from HLA-typed donors were held in an early release of data. General study points: Relative to equally common others, HLA-associated TCR beta chains showed greater clonal expansion in a later analysis. In a later analysis, at a false discovery rate of 0.05, about 16,000 TCR beta sequences matched HLA alleles.

The V gene lost 4 bases and the J gene lost 1 base, with 9 bases spanning the gap. Per germline, CDR1 SGHNT and CDR2 YYREEE (reference sequence). The CDR3 length is 14 residues. PCR employed 60 Vbeta and 13 Jbeta primers. Assay: immunoSEQ multiplex PCR; the TCRdb copy retains only in-frame clones and omits some. The table shows a few hundred thousand clones, with 70% to 85% occurring only once. The chain combines TRBV5-4 with TRBJ2-1, with a tentative D call TRBD2 (5 bases). The sequencing input was PBMCs. This TCR derives from a woman between 40 and 55 years old in good health and CMV-seronegative. CDR3 sequence (DNA): TGTGCCAGCAGCGTAACTAGGTCCTACAATGAGCAGTTCTTC. This translates into CASSVTRSYNEQFF. Looking up the rest from reference TRBV5-4 and TRBJ2-1 gives the full variable domain: ETGVTQSPTHLIKTRGQQVTLRCSSQSGHNTVSWYQQALGQGPQFIFQYYREEENGRGNFPPRFSGLQFPNYSSELNVNALELDDSALYLCASSVTRSYNEQFFGPGTRLTVL.